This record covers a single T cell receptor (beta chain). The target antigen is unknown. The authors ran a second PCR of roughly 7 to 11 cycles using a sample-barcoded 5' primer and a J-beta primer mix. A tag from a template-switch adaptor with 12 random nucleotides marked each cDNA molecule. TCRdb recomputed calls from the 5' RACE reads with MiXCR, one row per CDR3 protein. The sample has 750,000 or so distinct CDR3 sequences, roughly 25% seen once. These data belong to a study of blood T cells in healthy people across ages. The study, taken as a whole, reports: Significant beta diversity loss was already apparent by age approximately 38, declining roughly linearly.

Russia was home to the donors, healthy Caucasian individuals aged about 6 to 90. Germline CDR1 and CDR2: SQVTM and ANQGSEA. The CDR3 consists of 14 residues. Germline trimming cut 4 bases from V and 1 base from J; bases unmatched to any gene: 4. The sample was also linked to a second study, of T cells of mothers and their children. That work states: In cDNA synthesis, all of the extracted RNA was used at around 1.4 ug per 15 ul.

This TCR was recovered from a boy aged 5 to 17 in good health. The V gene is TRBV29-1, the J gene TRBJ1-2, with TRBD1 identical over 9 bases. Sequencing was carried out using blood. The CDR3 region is CSVVGQGINYGYTF. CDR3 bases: TGCAGCGTTGTGGGACAGGGTATTAACTATGGCTACACCTTC.